The sequence of this T cell receptor beta chain was determined in a study of T-cell memory formation after mild COVID-19. Turning to the study itself: Across donors, TCR clusters were largely donor specific.

To note about this clonotype: What it recognizes is unknown.

The CDR3 runs 13 residues. Germline CDR1 and CDR2: SGHTA and FQGNSA. Trimming shortened V by 1 base and J by 7 bases, and 11 bases separated the two germline ends. Study findings and constraints: Contracting clones from day 15 to 85 showed balanced CD4/CD8; later expanders favored CD4+.

A single record per CDR3 protein comes from TCRdb applying MiXCR to the 5' RACE reads. This table holds around 340,000 distinct CDR3 sequences, over 20% found once. The rearrangement joins TRBV7-2 to TRBJ2-7; D is uncertain. The sequence was collected from an adult woman who had mild COVID-19 (a few samples of this study predate the infection). Cell type and time point are not known. The source material was PBMCs or a T cell subset sorted from them (not recorded which). This chain's CDR3 is CASSLDDLSEQYF. The CDR3 DNA reads TGTGCCAGCAGCTTAGATGACCTTTCGGAGCAGTACTTC.